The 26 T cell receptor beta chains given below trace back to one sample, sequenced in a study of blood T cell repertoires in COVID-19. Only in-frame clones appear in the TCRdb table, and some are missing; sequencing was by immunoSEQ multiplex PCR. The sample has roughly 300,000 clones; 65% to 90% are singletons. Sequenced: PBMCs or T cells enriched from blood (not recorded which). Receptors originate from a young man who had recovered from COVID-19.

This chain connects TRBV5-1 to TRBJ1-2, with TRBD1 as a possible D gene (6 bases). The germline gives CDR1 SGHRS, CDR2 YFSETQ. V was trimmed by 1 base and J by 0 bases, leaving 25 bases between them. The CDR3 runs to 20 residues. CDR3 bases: TGCGCCAGCAGCTTGAGCGACAGGCCCTCTTGGGGTACAGCTAACTATGGCTACACCTTC. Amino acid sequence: CASSLSDRPSWGTANYGYTF.

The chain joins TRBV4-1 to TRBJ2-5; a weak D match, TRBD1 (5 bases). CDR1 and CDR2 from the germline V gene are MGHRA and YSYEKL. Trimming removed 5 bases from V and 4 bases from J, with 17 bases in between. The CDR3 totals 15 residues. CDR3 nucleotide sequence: TGCGCCAGCAGCGACGGACGGGTAGGGGTAGAGACCCAGTACTTC. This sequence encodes CASSDGRVGVETQYF.

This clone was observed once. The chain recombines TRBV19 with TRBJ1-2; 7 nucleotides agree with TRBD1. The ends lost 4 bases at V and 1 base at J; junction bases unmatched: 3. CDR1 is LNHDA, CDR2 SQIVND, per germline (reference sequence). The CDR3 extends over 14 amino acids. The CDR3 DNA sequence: TGTGCCAGTAGTACGACAGGGAATAACTATGGCTACACCTTC. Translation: CASSTTGNNYGYTF. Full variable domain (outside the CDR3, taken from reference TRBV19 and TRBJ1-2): DGGITQSPKYLFRKEGQNVTLSCEQNLNHDAMYWYRQDPGQGLRLIYYSQIVNDFQKGDIAEGYSVSREKKESFPLTVTSAQKNPTAFYLCASSTTGNNYGYTFGSGTRLTVV.

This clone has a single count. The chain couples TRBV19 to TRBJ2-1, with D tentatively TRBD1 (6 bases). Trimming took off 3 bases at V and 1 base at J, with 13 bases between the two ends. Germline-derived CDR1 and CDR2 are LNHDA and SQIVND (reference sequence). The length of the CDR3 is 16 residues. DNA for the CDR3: TGTGCCAGTAGTATGGGAGACAGGCGATCCTACAATGAGCAGTTCTTC. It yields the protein CASSMGDRRSYNEQFF.

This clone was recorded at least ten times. CDR3 DNA: TGTGCCAGCAGCTCCCTTCGGGACAGGGTGATGGGGACTGAAGCTTTCTTT. Its translation is CASSSLRDRVMGTEAFF. The chain combines TRBV9 with TRBJ1-1; 9 nucleotides line up with TRBD1. CDR1 SGDLS and CDR2 YYNGEE come from the germline V gene. The trim removed 4 bases at V and 5 bases at J, leaving 15 bases unmatched. This CDR3 comprises 17 residues.

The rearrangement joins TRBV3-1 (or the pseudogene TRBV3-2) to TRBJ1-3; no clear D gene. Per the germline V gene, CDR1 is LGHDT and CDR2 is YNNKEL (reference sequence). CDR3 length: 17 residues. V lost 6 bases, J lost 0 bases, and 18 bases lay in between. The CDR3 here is CASSQLTVIRSGNTIYF. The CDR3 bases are TGTGCCAGCAGTCAACTCACGGTAATACGCTCTGGAAACACCATATATTTT.

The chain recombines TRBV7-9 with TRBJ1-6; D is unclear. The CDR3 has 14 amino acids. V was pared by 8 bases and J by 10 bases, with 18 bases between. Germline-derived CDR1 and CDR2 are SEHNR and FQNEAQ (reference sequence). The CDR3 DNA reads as TGTGCCAGCCGTTTCGGAGGAGCAAGGTCACCCCTCCACTTT. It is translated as CASRFGGARSPLHF.

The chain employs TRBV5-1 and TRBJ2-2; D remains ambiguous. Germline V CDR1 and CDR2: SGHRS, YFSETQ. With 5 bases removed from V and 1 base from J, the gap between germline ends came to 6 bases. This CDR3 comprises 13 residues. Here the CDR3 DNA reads TGCGCCAGCAGTCCCTGGAACACCGGGGAGCTGTTTTTT. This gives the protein CASSPWNTGELFF.

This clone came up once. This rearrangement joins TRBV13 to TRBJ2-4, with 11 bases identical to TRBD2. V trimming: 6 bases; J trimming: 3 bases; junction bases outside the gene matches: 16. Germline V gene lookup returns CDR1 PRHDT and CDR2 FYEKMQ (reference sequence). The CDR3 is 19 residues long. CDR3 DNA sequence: TGTGCCAGCAGTTCTTCTCTAGCGGGAGGCCGAGGGGTCAAAAACATTCAGTACTTC. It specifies CASSSSLAGGRGVKNIQYF. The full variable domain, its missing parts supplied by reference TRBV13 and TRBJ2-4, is AAGVIQSPRHLIKEKRETATLKCYPIPRHDTVYWYQQGPGQDPQFLISFYEKMQSDKGSIPDRFSAQQFSDYHSELNMSSLELGDSALYFCASSSSLAGGRGVKNIQYFGAGTRLSVL.

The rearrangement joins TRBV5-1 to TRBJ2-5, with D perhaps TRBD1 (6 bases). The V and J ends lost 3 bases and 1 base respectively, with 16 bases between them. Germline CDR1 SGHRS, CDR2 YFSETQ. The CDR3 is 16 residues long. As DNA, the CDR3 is TGCGCCAGCAGCTCCTCCCCTCGAGGGGGCCAAGAGACCCAGTACTTC. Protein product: CASSSSPRGGQETQYF.

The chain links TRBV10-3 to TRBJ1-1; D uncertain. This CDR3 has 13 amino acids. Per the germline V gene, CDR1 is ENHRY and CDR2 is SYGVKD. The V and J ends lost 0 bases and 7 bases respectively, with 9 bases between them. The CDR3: CAISESWEGEAFF. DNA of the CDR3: TGTGCCATCAGTGAGTCGTGGGAGGGTGAAGCTTTCTTT.

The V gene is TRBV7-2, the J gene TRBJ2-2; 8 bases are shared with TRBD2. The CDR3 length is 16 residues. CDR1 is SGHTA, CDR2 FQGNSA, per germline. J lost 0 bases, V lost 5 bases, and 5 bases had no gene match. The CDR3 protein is CASSQGLAANTGELFF. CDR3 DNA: TGTGCCAGCAGCCAAGGACTAGCCGCGAACACCGGGGAGCTGTTTTTT.

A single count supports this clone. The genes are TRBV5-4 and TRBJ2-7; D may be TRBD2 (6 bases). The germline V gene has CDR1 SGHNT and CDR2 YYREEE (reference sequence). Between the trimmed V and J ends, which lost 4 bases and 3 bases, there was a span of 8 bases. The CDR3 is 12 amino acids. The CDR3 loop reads CASSAGSYEQYF. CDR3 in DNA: TGTGCCAGCAGCGCCGGGAGCTACGAGCAGTACTTC.

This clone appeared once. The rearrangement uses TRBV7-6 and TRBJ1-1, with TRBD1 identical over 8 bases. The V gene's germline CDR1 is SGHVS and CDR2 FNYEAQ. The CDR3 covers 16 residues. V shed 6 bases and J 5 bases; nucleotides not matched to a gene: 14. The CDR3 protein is CASRATPPGGFTEAFF. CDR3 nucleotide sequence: TGTGCCAGCAGAGCTACCCCACCAGGGGGCTTTACTGAAGCTTTCTTT.

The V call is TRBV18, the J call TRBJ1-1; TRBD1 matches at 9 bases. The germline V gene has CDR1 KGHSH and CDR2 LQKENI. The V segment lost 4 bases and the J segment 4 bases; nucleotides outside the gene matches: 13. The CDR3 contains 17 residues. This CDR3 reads CASSRNTKQGAGTEAFF. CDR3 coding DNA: TGTGCCAGCTCACGAAATACCAAACAGGGGGCAGGCACTGAAGCTTTCTTT.

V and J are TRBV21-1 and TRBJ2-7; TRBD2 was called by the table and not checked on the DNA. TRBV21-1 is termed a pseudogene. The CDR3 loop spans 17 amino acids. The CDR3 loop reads CASSKVVPDYCSYEQYF. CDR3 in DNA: TGTGCCAGCAGCAAAGTCGTTCCGGACTATTGCTCCTACGAGCAGTACTTC.

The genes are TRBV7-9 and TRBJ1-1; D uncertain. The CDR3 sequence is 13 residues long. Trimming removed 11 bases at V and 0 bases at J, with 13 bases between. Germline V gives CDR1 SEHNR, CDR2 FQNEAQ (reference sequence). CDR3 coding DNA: TGTGCCGGGTCTAGGAGTATGAACACTGAAGCTTTCTTT. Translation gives CAGSRSMNTEAFF.

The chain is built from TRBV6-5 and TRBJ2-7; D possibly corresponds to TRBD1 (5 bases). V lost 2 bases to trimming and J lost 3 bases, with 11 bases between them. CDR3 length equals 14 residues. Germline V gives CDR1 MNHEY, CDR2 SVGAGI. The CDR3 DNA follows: TGTGCCAGCAGTTACGAAGGGGAACACTACGAGCAGTACTTC. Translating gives CASSYEGEHYEQYF.

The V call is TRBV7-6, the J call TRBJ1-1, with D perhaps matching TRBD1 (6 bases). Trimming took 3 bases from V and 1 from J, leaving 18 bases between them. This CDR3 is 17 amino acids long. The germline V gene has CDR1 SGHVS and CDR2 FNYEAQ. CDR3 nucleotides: TGTGCCAGCAGCTTTAGTGCGGGCCAGGGGAGGAACACTGAAGCTTTCTTT. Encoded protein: CASSFSAGQGRNTEAFF. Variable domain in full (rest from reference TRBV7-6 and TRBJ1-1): GAGVSQSPRYKVTKRGQDVALRCDPISGHVSLYWYRQALGQGPEFLTYFNYEAQQDKSGLPNDRFSAERPEGSISTLTIQRTEQRDSAMYRCASSFSAGQGRNTEAFFGQGTRLTVV.

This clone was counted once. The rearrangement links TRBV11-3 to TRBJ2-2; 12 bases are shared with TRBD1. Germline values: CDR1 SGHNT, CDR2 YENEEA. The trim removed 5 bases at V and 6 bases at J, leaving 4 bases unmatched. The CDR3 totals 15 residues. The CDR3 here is CASSPGQGAAGELFF. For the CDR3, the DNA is TGTGCCAGCAGCCCGGGACAGGGGGCCGCCGGGGAGCTGTTTTTT.

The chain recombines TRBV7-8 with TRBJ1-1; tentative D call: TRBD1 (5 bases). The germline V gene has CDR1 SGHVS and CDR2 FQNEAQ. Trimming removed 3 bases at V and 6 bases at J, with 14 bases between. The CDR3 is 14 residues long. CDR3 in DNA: TGTGCCAGCAGCTTGTCGCCGGGGGGACCTGAAGCTTTCTTT. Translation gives CASSLSPGGPEAFF.

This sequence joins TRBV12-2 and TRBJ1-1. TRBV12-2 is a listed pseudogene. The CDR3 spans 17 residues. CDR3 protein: CASRLAQGRGMNTEAFF. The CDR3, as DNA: TGTGCAAGTCGCTTAGCGCAAGGCCGGGGGATGAACACTGAAGCTTTCTTT.

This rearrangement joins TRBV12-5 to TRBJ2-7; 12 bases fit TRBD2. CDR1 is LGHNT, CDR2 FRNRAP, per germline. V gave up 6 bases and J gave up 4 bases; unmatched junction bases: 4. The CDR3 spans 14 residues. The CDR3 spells CASGTTSGSYEQYF. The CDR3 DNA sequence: TGTGCTAGTGGCACGACTAGCGGGAGTTACGAGCAGTACTTC.

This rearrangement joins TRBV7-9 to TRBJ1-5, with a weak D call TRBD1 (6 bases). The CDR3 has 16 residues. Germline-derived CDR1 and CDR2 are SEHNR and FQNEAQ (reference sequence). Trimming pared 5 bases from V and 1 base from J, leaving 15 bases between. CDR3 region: CASSPGGRLSNQPQHF. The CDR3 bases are TGTGCCAGCAGCCCCGGGGGGCGTTTAAGCAATCAGCCCCAGCATTTT.

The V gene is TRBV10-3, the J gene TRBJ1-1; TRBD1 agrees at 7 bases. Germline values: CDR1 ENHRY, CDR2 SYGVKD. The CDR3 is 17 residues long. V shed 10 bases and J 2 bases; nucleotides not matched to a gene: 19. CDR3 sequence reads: CATYGTPQGVDNTEAFF. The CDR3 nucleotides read TGTGCCACGTACGGTACCCCCCAGGGGGTCGATAACACTGAAGCTTTCTTT.

The chain's CDR3 is CASSLILAGATDTQYF. Here the CDR3 DNA reads TGCGCCAGCAGCTTGATACTAGCGGGGGCCACAGATACGCAGTATTTT. The rearrangement uses TRBV5-1 and TRBJ2-3; 11 nucleotides align to TRBD2. This CDR3 is built from 16 residues. The germline V gene encodes CDR1 SGHRS and CDR2 YFSETQ. The trim removed 1 base at V and 2 bases at J, leaving 3 bases unmatched.